This TCR beta chain derives from a study of blood T cells in healthy people across ages. Together with a sample-barcoded 5' primer, a J-beta primer mix was included in a second PCR lasting roughly 6 to 12 cycles. Every cDNA was tagged by a template-switch adaptor with 12 random nucleotides. Using its own MiXCR run on the 5' RACE reads, TCRdb lists one record per CDR3 protein. The sample includes around 1.1 million distinct CDR3 sequences, around two fifths of them seen just once. This clonotype has more than one count but fewer than ten. What it binds is unknown. The ends were cut back, 6 bases at V and 12 bases at J, with 15 bases in the middle. The CDR3 consists of 11 residues. Study results and caveats: Naive T cell percentage strongly correlated with TCR beta diversity.

Each donor supplied approximately 10 milliliters of peripheral blood. The sequence was obtained from a man younger than 35 in good health. The sequenced material came from blood. V gene TRBV12-3 or TRBV12-4 combines with J gene TRBJ2-7; D might be TRBD1 (6 bases). The CDR3 loop is CASSLGQIVYF. Here the CDR3 DNA reads TGTGCCAGCAGCCTTGGACAGATAGTGTACTTC.